The clone carrying this T cell receptor beta chain was seen many times. Its antigen is currently unknown. TCRdb processed the multiplex PCR reads anew with MiXCR; each CDR3 protein has one entry. The repertoire includes a few hundred thousand distinct CDR3 sequences, under 40% of them detected once, and roughly 3.5% sits in the top ten. The lymph nodes were axillary draining lymph nodes from breast cancer patients. The data were taken from a study of breast tumors, draining lymph nodes, adjacent tissues. Study conclusions and caveats: Luminal-like breast cancer showed significantly greater tumor-nontumor repertoire similarity than basal-like breast cancer did. Data fit most tumor T cells coming from lymph node, expanding in tumor. Tumor TCR diversity was below lymph nodes but above nontumor tissue. Data only fit, rather than demonstrated, lymph node origin of most tumor T cells.

Germline assignment: CDR1 KGHDR and CDR2 SFDVKD. The CDR3 totals 13 residues. Trimming took 5 bases from V and 6 from J, leaving 11 bases between them. The clonotype comes from a female donor with breast cancer. Some clones in this sample may be carry-over from other donors' samples. Specimen: axillary lymph node tissue. The chain carries TRBV24-1 and TRBJ2-3; D may be TRBD2 (5 bases). For the CDR3, the DNA is TGTGCCACCAGTGGCGAGGGTTGGGATACGCAGTATTTT. Translated, it gives CATSGEGWDTQYF.